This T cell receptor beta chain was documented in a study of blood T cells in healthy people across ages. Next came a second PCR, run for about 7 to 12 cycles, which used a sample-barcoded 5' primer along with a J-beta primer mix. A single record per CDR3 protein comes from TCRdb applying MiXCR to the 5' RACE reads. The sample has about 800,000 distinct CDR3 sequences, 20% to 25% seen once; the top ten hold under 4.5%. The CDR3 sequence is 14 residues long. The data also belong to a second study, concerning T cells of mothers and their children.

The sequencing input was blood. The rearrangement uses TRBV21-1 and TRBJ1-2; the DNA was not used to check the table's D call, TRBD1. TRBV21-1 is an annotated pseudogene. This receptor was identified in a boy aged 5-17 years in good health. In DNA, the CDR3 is TGTGCCAGAAGGGGGGACAGTTGGGATGGTGGCTACACCTTC. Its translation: CARRGDSWDGGYTF.